Listed below are T cell receptor beta chains from one sample, sequenced in a study of cytomegalovirus exposure and HLA in healthy donors. TCRdb's copy holds only in-frame clones and misses some; the assay was immunoSEQ multiplex PCR. Of 150,000 to 200,000 clones in the sample, roughly 75% were seen once. Material for sequencing was PBMCs. These receptors came from a male donor in good health and CMV-seronegative. Each CDR3 is given with its conserved first and last residue. Each record gives: V gene, J gene, clone size, D gene, CDR3 protein, CDR3 DNA. A D gene is named only where the DNA matches it firmly. Rows may omit the clone size; those that give it use once, few, many or a size class.

V gene: TRBV30
J gene: TRBJ1-4
clone size: few
D gene: NA
CDR3 protein: CAWSVPGGNEKLFF
CDR3 DNA: TGTGCCTGGAGTGTACCGGGGGGTAATGAAAAACTGTTTTTT

V gene: TRBV6-5
J gene: TRBJ1-5
clone size: NA
D gene: NA
CDR3 protein: CASRTGTSNQPQHF
CDR3 DNA: TGTGCCAGCAGAACCGGGACAAGCAATCAGCCCCAGCATTTT

V gene: TRBV9
J gene: TRBJ2-1
clone size: few
D gene: NA
CDR3 protein: CASSVLTSTYNEQFF
CDR3 DNA: TGTGCCAGCAGCGTACTGACTTCTACCTACAATGAGCAGTTCTTC

V gene: TRBV5-8
J gene: TRBJ1-4
clone size: NA
D gene: NA
CDR3 protein: CASSNPPAGVEKLFF
CDR3 DNA: TGTGCCAGCAGCAACCCTCCGGCCGGGGTTGAAAAACTGTTTTTT

V gene: TRBV7-9
J gene: TRBJ1-6
clone size: NA
D gene: NA
CDR3 protein: CASSSGLTYNSPLHF
CDR3 DNA: TGTGCCAGCAGCTCCGGACTCACCTATAATTCACCCCTCCACTTT

V gene: TRBV18
J gene: TRBJ2-1
clone size: NA
D gene: TRBD1
CDR3 protein: CASQGNRGLEQFF
CDR3 DNA: TGTGCCAGCCAGGGGAACAGGGGGCTTGAGCAGTTCTTC

V gene: TRBV19
J gene: TRBJ1-2
clone size: few
D gene: NA
CDR3 protein: CASSIGGGTSNYGYTF
CDR3 DNA: TGTGCCAGTAGTATCGGTGGAGGGACCTCCAACTATGGCTACACCTTC

V gene: TRBV2
J gene: TRBJ1-3
clone size: NA
D gene: NA
CDR3 protein: CASSPGSSGNTIYF
CDR3 DNA: TGTGCCAGCAGTCCGGGGAGCTCTGGAAACACCATATATTTT

V gene: TRBV18
J gene: TRBJ1-5
clone size: NA
D gene: NA
CDR3 protein: CASSLDSGNQPQHF
CDR3 DNA: TGTGCCAGCTCCCTGGACAGCGGCAATCAGCCCCAGCATTTT

V gene: TRBV2
J gene: TRBJ1-6
clone size: few
D gene: NA
CDR3 protein: CASCRDRSPLHF
CDR3 DNA: TGTGCCAGCTGCAGGGATAGATCACCCCTCCACTTT

V gene: TRBV28
J gene: TRBJ2-1
clone size: NA
D gene: NA
CDR3 protein: CASSQADRWQFF
CDR3 DNA: TGTGCCAGCAGCCAGGCCGACAGGTGGCAGTTCTTC

V gene: TRBV6-7
J gene: TRBJ2-1
clone size: NA
D gene: TRBD1
CDR3 protein: CASSYQAGGEQFF
CDR3 DNA: TGTGCCAGCAGTTACCAGGCAGGGGGTGAGCAGTTCTTC

V gene: TRBV19
J gene: TRBJ1-2
clone size: NA
D gene: NA
CDR3 protein: CASNNREGRLHGYTF
CDR3 DNA: TGTGCCAGTAATAATCGCGAGGGGAGGCTCCATGGCTACACCTTC

V gene: TRBV7-8
J gene: TRBJ2-3
clone size: NA
D gene: NA
CDR3 protein: CASSLGEDTQYF
CDR3 DNA: TGTGCCAGCAGCTTAGGGGAGGATACGCAGTATTTT

V gene: TRBV9
J gene: TRBJ2-5
clone size: few
D gene: NA
CDR3 protein: CASSVGTSLETQYF
CDR3 DNA: TGTGCCAGCAGCGTAGGAACTAGCCTTGAGACCCAGTACTTC

V gene: TRBV9
J gene: TRBJ1-2
clone size: NA
D gene: NA
CDR3 protein: CASSVGAGLGYTF
CDR3 DNA: TGTGCCAGCAGCGTAGGGGCAGGGCTCGGCTACACCTTC